Below are 18 T cell receptor beta chains sequenced from a single sample in a study of T cells in Graves' hyperthyroidism and ophthalmopathy (dated by TCRdb to about 2019). Libraries came from multiplex PCR. Sequenced on an Illumina HiSeq 2000. TCR beta CDR3 regions were amplified from RNA transcripts. The first round of RT-PCR for the TCR CDR3 was performed with the HTBI primer set and the Qiagen OneStep RT-PCR kit. TCRdb's own reprocessing of the public reads used fastp at Q25 and MiXCR and kept productive beta chains. Each record represents a unique CDR3 protein, reported with the most common genes and DNA among its rows. The sample table records about 610,000 distinct CDR3 sequences; more than 15% of these occur just once. Around 3.5% of the sample is held by the ten biggest clonotypes. Sequencing was performed on blood. The source is a woman aged 40 to 50 with Graves' ophthalmopathy.

The V call is TRBV4-1, the J call TRBJ2-1, with D perhaps matching TRBD1 or TRBD2 (5 bases each). V gave up 4 bases and J gave up 4 bases, with 17 bases separating them. In germline, CDR1 is MGHRA, CDR2 YSYEKL. This CDR3 has 16 amino acids. The CDR3 coding sequence is TGCGCCAGCAGCCCCCCCGGGGCGGCAGGTTACAATGAGCAGTTCTTC. Protein sequence: CASSPPGAAGYNEQFF.

The V gene is TRBV7-9, the J gene TRBJ2-7, with D maybe TRBD1 (6 bases). The CDR3 length is 13 residues. Germline CDR1 and CDR2: SEHNR and FQNEAQ (reference sequence). V dropped 2 bases and J dropped 5 bases, with 10 bases sitting between them. CDR3 protein: CASSLTGYHEQYF. CDR3 bases: TGTGCCAGCAGCTTAACAGGGTATCACGAGCAGTACTTC.

This clonotype was seen many times. This chain uses TRBV5-1 with TRBJ1-1; D is possibly TRBD1 (5 bases). The V and J ends lost 4 bases and 3 bases respectively, with 16 bases between them. Germline V gene data show CDR1 as SGHRS and CDR2 as YFSETQ. CDR3 length: 15 amino acids. The CDR3, as DNA: TGCGCCAGCAGCCTGTACCCTGGGGGGGACACTGAAGCTTTCTTT. This gives the protein CASSLYPGGDTEAFF. The variable domain in full, with the rest retrieved from reference TRBV5-1 and TRBJ1-1, is KAGVTQTPRYLIKTRGQQVTLSCSPISGHRSVSWYQQTPGQGLQFLFEYFSETQRNKGNFPGRFSGRQFSNSRSEMNVSTLELGDSALYLCASSLYPGGDTEAFFGQGTRLTVV.

This clonotype was recorded many times. The rearrangement joins TRBV3-1 to TRBJ2-1; unclear D gene. This CDR3 spans 16 amino acids. Deletions cut 1 base from V and 4 bases from J, with 14 bases between. Germline CDR1 reads LGHDT; CDR2 reads YNNKEL (reference sequence). CDR3 amino acids: CASSQVGPTLYNEQFF. CDR3 coding DNA: TGTGCCAGCAGCCAAGTTGGGCCTACCCTTTACAATGAGCAGTTCTTC.

Of note for this clonotype: The germline gene is not matched at one end of the junction; a read error may be the cause. The V call is TRBV7-9, the J call TRBJ2-1; D may match TRBD1 or TRBD2 (5 bases each). Germline CDR1 and CDR2: SEHNR and FQNEAQ (reference sequence). This CDR3 is 15 amino acids long. Written as DNA, the CDR3 is TGTGCCAACAGCCGGGGACGGAATCTTGCGGATGAGCAGTTCTTC. It specifies CANSRGRNLADEQFF.

There are a few counts of this clonotype. CDR3 bases: TGCGCCAGCAGCCAAGTTTGGGACCGCACAGATACGCAGTATTTT. The encoded protein is CASSQVWDRTDTQYF. This chain joins TRBV4-1 and TRBJ2-3, with D perhaps given as TRBD1 or TRBD2 (5 bases each). Trimming shortened V by 1 base and J by 1 base, and 9 bases separated the two germline ends. The CDR3 length is 15 residues. CDR1 is MGHRA and CDR2 is YSYEKL in the germline V gene.

The V gene is TRBV5-5, the J gene TRBJ1-3, with D maybe TRBD1 (6 bases). The V gene's germline CDR1 is SGHKS and CDR2 YYEKEE (reference sequence). This CDR3 has 18 residues. Trimming removed 2 bases at V and 2 bases at J, with 20 bases between. CDR3 sequence reads: CASSFSLGLTGPGNTIYF. The DNA of the CDR3 is TGTGCCAGCAGCTTCTCCCTGGGGCTTACAGGGCCTGGAAACACCATATATTTT.

The chain has TRBV7-3 and TRBJ2-5, with a possible D match to TRBD1 (6 bases). Germline CDR1 reads SGHTA; CDR2 reads FQGTGA. Between the trimmed V and J ends, which lost 5 bases and 5 bases, there was a span of 18 bases. The CDR3 spans 15 residues. The CDR3 DNA reads as TGTGCCAGCAGCCAAGGTGGGGGCAGCTCGGAGACCCAGTACTTC. Protein sequence: CASSQGGGSSETQYF.

The table lists this clonotype with a few counts. The genes are TRBV24-1 and TRBJ2-1; 8 bases align to TRBD2. CDR1 and CDR2 from the germline V gene are KGHDR and SFDVKD. V was clipped by 4 bases and J by 1 base; unmatched bases: 14. The CDR3 length is 19 residues. The CDR3 reads CATSDQSGSEGHSYNEQFF. The CDR3 nucleotides read TGTGCCACCAGTGACCAGAGCGGGAGCGAAGGCCATTCCTACAATGAGCAGTTCTTC.

This clonotype turned up a few times. This rearrangement joins TRBV5-1 to TRBJ2-1; 10 bases fit TRBD2. Unmatched junction bases numbered 7, after V lost 3 bases and J lost 7 bases. Germline V gives CDR1 SGHRS, CDR2 YFSETQ. There are 15 residues in the CDR3. In DNA form, the CDR3 reads TGCGCCAGCAGCTCCTTAGCGGGAGGTTCAAATGAGCAGTTCTTC. This codes for CASSSLAGGSNEQFF. The full variable domain, its missing parts supplied by reference TRBV5-1 and TRBJ2-1, is KAGVTQTPRYLIKTRGQQVTLSCSPISGHRSVSWYQQTPGQGLQFLFEYFSETQRNKGNFPGRFSGRQFSNSRSEMNVSTLELGDSALYLCASSSLAGGSNEQFFGPGTRLTVL.

The rearrangement links TRBV3-1 to TRBJ1-4, with a tentative D call TRBD1 (6 bases). CDR3 length: 15 amino acids. Per germline, CDR1 LGHDT and CDR2 YNNKEL (reference sequence). V lost 5 bases to trimming and J lost 8 bases, with 18 bases between them. The CDR3: CASSLSGVAGEKLFF. The DNA of the CDR3 is TGTGCCAGCAGCTTATCAGGGGTTGCGGGCGAAAAACTGTTTTTT.

On this clonotype itself: Relative to the germline gene, one junction end is altered; a read error may explain this. The rearrangement links TRBV4-1 to TRBJ1-5; a weak D match, TRBD1 (6 bases). Germline CDR1 reads MGHRA; CDR2 reads YSYEKL. The CDR3 sequence is 14 residues long. The CDR3 nucleotides read TGCGCCAGCAACCAAGTACAGGGCGGTCAGCCCCAGCATTTT. Protein: CASNQVQGGQPQHF.

This clonotype was counted a few times. V gene TRBV20-1 combines with J gene TRBJ2-5; D gene ambiguous. Germline V gene sequence: CDR1 DFQATT, CDR2 SNEGSKA (reference sequence). The CDR3 is 12 amino acids. The ends were cut back, 4 bases at V and 0 bases at J, with 6 bases in the middle. The CDR3 region is CSAKTNQETQYF. DNA of the CDR3: TGCAGTGCTAAGACAAACCAAGAGACCCAGTACTTC.

The chain combines TRBV5-6 with TRBJ2-5; 8 bases map to TRBD2. This CDR3 spans 15 amino acids. Germline V gene sequence: CDR1 SGHDT, CDR2 YYEEEE. Germline trimming cut 4 bases from V and 5 bases from J; bases unmatched to any gene: 10. CDR3 in amino acids: CASSLRTSRPETQYF. The CDR3 region has the DNA TGTGCCAGCAGCCTAAGGACTAGCCGTCCGGAGACCCAGTACTTC.

As for this clonotype: A single base separates this from a much larger clone, so it may be a read error. For the CDR3, the DNA is TGTGCCAGCGGTTACCGACAGTCCTACAATGAGCAGTTCTTC. Its translation is CASGYRQSYNEQFF. The rearrangement links TRBV6-2 or TRBV6-3 to TRBJ2-1; D is possibly TRBD1 (5 bases). Germline V gives CDR1 MNHEY, CDR2 SVGEGT. This CDR3 comprises 14 residues.

Remarks on this clonotype: A read error may account for a junction end that differs from germline. The chain is built from TRBV7-3 and TRBJ2-1; 10 bases align to TRBD2. CDR1 is SGHTA and CDR2 is FQGTGA in the germline V gene. The CDR3 is made up of 17 amino acids. The CDR3 region is CASSPLAGGSSYNGQFF. The CDR3 DNA follows: TGTGCCAGCAGCCCGTTAGCGGGGGGAAGCTCCTACAATGGGCAGTTCTTC.

This clonotype was recorded a few times. The chain is built from TRBV12-3 or TRBV12-4 and TRBJ1-1; D possibly corresponds to TRBD1 (5 bases). The germline V and J ends were trimmed by 8 bases and 0 bases, with 13 bases remaining between them. The CDR3 runs 14 residues. Written as DNA, the CDR3 is TGTGCCAGCTCGGAAAGGACATTGAACACTGAAGCTTTCTTT. Amino acid sequence: CASSERTLNTEAFF.

In its sample, this clonotype was seen many times. J is TRBJ1-1 and V is TRBV11-2; D remains unclear. This CDR3 spans 12 amino acids. V dropped 8 bases and J dropped 6 bases, with 13 bases sitting between them. Germline loops: CDR1 SGHAT, CDR2 FQNNGV. DNA for the CDR3: TGTGCCAGCTACGGCCCGGCCGCTGAAGCTTTCTTT. Translated: CASYGPAAEAFF.